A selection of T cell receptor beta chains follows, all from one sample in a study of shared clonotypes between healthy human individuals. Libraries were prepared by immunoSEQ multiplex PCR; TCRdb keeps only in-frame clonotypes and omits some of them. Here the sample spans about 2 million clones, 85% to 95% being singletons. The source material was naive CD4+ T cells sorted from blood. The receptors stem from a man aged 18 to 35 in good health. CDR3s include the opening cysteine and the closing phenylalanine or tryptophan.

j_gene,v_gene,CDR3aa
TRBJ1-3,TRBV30,CAWSRIGQGGNTIYF
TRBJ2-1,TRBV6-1,CASTNLAGGDHEQFF
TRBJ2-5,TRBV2,CASSVSGLQETQYF
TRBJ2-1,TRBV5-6,CASSPVRSSYNEQFF
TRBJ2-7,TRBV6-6,CASSYETSRQSFEQYF
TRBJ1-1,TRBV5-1,CASMKGINTEAFF
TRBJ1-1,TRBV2,CASSEGSGGFYTEAFF
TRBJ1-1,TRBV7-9,CASSLGNSIGVPTEAFF
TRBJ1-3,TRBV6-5,CASSSTGAGNTIYF
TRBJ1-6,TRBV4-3,CASSQEKGSPLHF
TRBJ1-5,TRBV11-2,CASSSGTGYNQPQHF
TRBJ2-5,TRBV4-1,CASSHPQRRETQYF
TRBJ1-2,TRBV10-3,CAISEMVDYGYTF
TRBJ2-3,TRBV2,CASSEELGTQYF
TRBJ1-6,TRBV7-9,CASSSISGDSPLHF
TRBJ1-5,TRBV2,CASSEVRDQPQHF
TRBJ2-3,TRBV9,CASSTRTGGTTDTQYF
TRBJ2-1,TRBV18,CASSPGLAGGPRFF
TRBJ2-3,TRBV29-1,CSVVTSGSTDTQYF
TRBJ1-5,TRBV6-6,CASRDRDRARNQPQHF
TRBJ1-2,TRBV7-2,CASSQQGPNYGYTF
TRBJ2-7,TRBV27,CASSLAGDRGRSHEQYF
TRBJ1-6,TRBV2,CASKAGTTGPLHF
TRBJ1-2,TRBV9,CASSGGGRYGYTF
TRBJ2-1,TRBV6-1,CASSGLGGANNEQFF
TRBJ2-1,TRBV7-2,CASSTGDPTEQFF
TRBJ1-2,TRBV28,CASSYRGHRGYTF
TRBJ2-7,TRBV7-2,CASSLAGDRSYEQYF
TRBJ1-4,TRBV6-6,CASSSGTAEVNEKLFF
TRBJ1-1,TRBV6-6,CASRPSGGLNTEAFF
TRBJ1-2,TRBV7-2,CASSLQGAGNYGYTF
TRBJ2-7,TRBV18,CASSSGYPEQYF
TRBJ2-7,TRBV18,CASSPAGVEQYF
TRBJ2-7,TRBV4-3,CASSRTTSTLYEQYF
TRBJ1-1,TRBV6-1,CASSEFWTGGNTEAFF